A single sample gave rise to the 21 T cell receptor beta chains below, sequenced in a study of graft-versus-host responses after intestinal transplantation. Sequencing used immunoSEQ multiplex PCR; TCRdb keeps in-frame clones, though not all of them. The table records more than 85,000 clones, approximately 94% of them present only once. No antigens are known for them. The sample consisted of unstimulated CD8+ T cells sorted from spleen or lymph node cells, taken before intestinal transplant. The origin of the receptors is a human donor who received an intestinal transplant.

The V gene is TRBV19, the J gene TRBJ2-7; 8 bases fit TRBD1. V was pared by 6 bases and J by 6 bases, with 16 bases of the junction left unmatched. Germline V gives CDR1 LNHDA, CDR2 SQIVND (reference sequence). The CDR3 has 16 residues. The CDR3 loop reads CASSPRSGRGRLEQYF. In DNA, the CDR3 is TGTGCCAGTAGCCCTAGGTCAGGCAGGGGGCGCCTCGAGCAGTACTTC.

This clone was seen once. The rearrangement links TRBV7-9 to TRBJ1-1; D might be TRBD1 (6 bases). CDR1 and CDR2 (germline): SEHNR, FQNEAQ (reference sequence). The V end lost 4 bases, the J end lost 6 bases, and 15 bases lay between the germline ends. The CDR3 sequence is 14 residues long. CDR3 amino acids: CASSSTRQEPEAFF. The CDR3 DNA reads as TGTGCCAGCAGCTCGACCCGACAGGAACCTGAAGCTTTCTTT.

The chain recombines TRBV28 with TRBJ2-7; a possible D gene is TRBD1 (8 bases). The germline V gene encodes CDR1 MDHEN and CDR2 SYDVKM. The V gene lost 8 bases and the J gene lost 2 bases, with 16 bases spanning the gap. The CDR3 sequence is 14 residues long. The CDR3 nucleotides are TGTGCCAGCGGACTAGGGACAGGTCCCTACGAGCAGTACTTC. Protein product: CASGLGTGPYEQYF.

The chain joins TRBV2 to TRBJ1-2; 8 bases are a match to TRBD1. The V segment lost 5 bases and the J segment 0 bases; nucleotides outside the gene matches: 8. Germline loops: CDR1 SNHLY, CDR2 FYNNEI. The CDR3 totals 16 residues. This chain's CDR3 is CASSFQSTGANYGYTF. In nucleotides, the CDR3 is TGTGCCAGCAGTTTCCAATCGACAGGGGCTAACTATGGCTACACCTTC.

This chain uses TRBV27 with TRBJ2-1, with D possibly being TRBD2 (7 bases). The CDR3 consists of 12 residues. Germline CDR1 MNHEY, CDR2 SMNVEV (reference sequence). Trimming removed 11 bases at V and 4 bases at J, with 12 bases between. The chain's CDR3 is CALQGGYNEQFF. The CDR3 nucleotides read TGTGCCCTACAGGGAGGGTACAATGAGCAGTTCTTC.

This clone has only a few counts. This chain links TRBV9 with TRBJ1-1; 8 nucleotides agree with TRBD1. The CDR3 is made up of 15 amino acids. Germline V CDR1 and CDR2: SGDLS, YYNGEE. With 0 bases clipped from V and 2 bases from J, the junction kept 3 bases outside the gene matches. The CDR3, as DNA: TGTGCCAGCAGCGTAGCTACAGGGGGTAACACTGAAGCTTTCTTT. As protein: CASSVATGGNTEAFF.

The chain couples TRBV19 to TRBJ2-7; the match to TRBD1 covers 7 bases. This CDR3 region has 16 residues. Germline assignment: CDR1 LNHDA and CDR2 SQIVND (reference sequence). V shed 4 bases and J 3 bases; nucleotides not matched to a gene: 12. CDR3 protein: CASSTRVRDRIYEQYF. The CDR3 DNA reads as TGTGCCAGTAGTACACGCGTCCGGGACAGAATCTACGAGCAGTACTTC.

Only a few counts were recorded for this clone. At one boundary the junction diverges from the germline segment, which might be a read error. The rearrangement joins TRBV7-9 to TRBJ1-3; a possible D gene is TRBD1 (6 bases). The germline V gene has CDR1 SEHNR and CDR2 FQNEAQ (reference sequence). The CDR3 consists of 11 residues. As DNA, the CDR3 is TGTGCCAGCAGTTCGACAGGTTACGCAGTTTTT. Protein: CASSSTGYAVF.

Written as DNA, the CDR3 is TGTGCCAGCAGTTACACGACAGGGTTAAATAACTATGGCTACACCTTC. Translated: CASSYTTGLNNYGYTF. The rearrangement joins TRBV6-5 to TRBJ1-2; TRBD1 agrees at 7 bases. Germline loops: CDR1 MNHEY, CDR2 SVGAGI. This CDR3 region has 16 residues. Trimming at V came to 2 bases and at J to 1 base, leaving 7 bases not matched to a gene.

The chain uses TRBV25-1 and TRBJ1-1, with no clear D. Germline V lookup: CDR1 MGHDK, CDR2 SYGVNS. This CDR3 contains 12 residues. V gave up 6 bases and J gave up 0 bases, with 5 bases separating them. Written as DNA, the CDR3 is TGTGCCAGCAGCAGTATGAACACTGAAGCTTTCTTT. This sequence encodes CASSSMNTEAFF.

The chain is built from TRBV6-1 and TRBJ2-7, with D tentatively TRBD1 (6 bases). Deletions cut 5 bases from V and 6 bases from J, with 20 bases between. CDR3 length: 15 residues. Germline CDR1 and CDR2: MNHNS and SASEGT. CDR3 bases: TGTGCCAGCAGTTTGACGGGACACTTACTGGGCGAGCAGTACTTC. Translating it yields CASSLTGHLLGEQYF.

The chain recombines TRBV29-1 with TRBJ1-1, with 11 bases that match TRBD1. Trimming at V came to 3 bases and at J to 7 bases, leaving 10 bases not matched to a gene. The CDR3 covers 15 residues. Germline-derived CDR1 and CDR2 are SQVTM and ANQGSEA. CDR3 residues: CSVDGLGQGAVEAFF. CDR3 nucleotide sequence: TGCAGCGTTGATGGGCTTGGACAGGGGGCCGTTGAAGCTTTCTTT.

Here the CDR3 DNA reads TGTGCCAGCAGTTACCCTAAGACAGGGGGCGATGGCTACACCTTC. Its protein product is CASSYPKTGGDGYTF. The V gene is TRBV6-5, the J gene TRBJ1-2, with 10 bases matching TRBD1. V shed 2 bases and J 6 bases; nucleotides not matched to a gene: 6. Germline assignment: CDR1 MNHEY and CDR2 SVGAGI. The length of the CDR3 is 15 residues.

This clone was seen a single time. The chain recombines TRBV4-3 with TRBJ1-2, with no clear D. Trimming cost V 0 bases and J 3 bases, with 11 bases left between them. This CDR3 has 15 residues. Germline CDR1 is LGHNA and CDR2 is YSLEER. CDR3: CASSQDPGGHYGYTF. The CDR3 DNA follows: TGCGCCAGCAGCCAAGATCCAGGAGGGCACTATGGCTACACCTTC.

This clone is a singleton in its sample. This chain joins TRBV4-3 and TRBJ2-7, with D possibly matching TRBD1 (6 bases). CDR1 is LGHNA, CDR2 YSLEER, per germline. The CDR3 spans 15 residues. The germline V and J ends were trimmed by 0 bases and 2 bases, with 11 bases remaining between them. CDR3 DNA: TGCGCCAGCAGCCAAGATTATCCAGGGGCCTACGAGCAGTACTTC. Amino acids: CASSQDYPGAYEQYF.

The CDR3: CASSQDQKTSGAYEQYF. The CDR3 DNA reads as TGCGCCAGCAGCCAAGATCAGAAGACTAGCGGGGCCTACGAGCAGTACTTC. The gene calls are TRBV4-3 and TRBJ2-7; 11 bases are a match to TRBD2. The J segment lost 2 bases and the V segment lost 0 bases, leaving 6 bases of the junction unmatched. Germline loops: CDR1 LGHNA, CDR2 YSLEER. The CDR3 is 17 amino acids.

The chain is built from TRBV6-1 and TRBJ2-4; a possible D gene is TRBD2 (5 bases). CDR3 length: 15 residues. Germline lookup yields CDR1 MNHNS and CDR2 SASEGT. V shed 6 bases and J shed 3 bases, with 15 bases lying between them. CDR3: CASRADYSVKNIQYF. The CDR3 bases are TGTGCCAGCAGAGCGGATTACAGTGTCAAAAACATTCAGTACTTC.

The chain has TRBV10-1 and TRBJ1-1; D gene uncertain. The CDR3 runs to 12 residues. V lost 9 bases, J lost 3 bases, and 11 bases lay in between. The germline gives CDR1 WNHNN, CDR2 SYGVQD (reference sequence). DNA of the CDR3: TGCGCCAGTTCCGACACAGACACTGAAGCTTTCTTT. This gives the protein CASSDTDTEAFF.

In nucleotides, the CDR3 is TGTGCCAGCAGAGGGGATTTCGACGAGCAGTACTTC. Translating it yields CASRGDFDEQYF. V usage is TRBV2 and J usage is TRBJ2-7; D is perhaps TRBD1 (5 bases). The CDR3 runs 12 residues. The germline V gene encodes CDR1 SNHLY and CDR2 FYNNEI. The V end was cut by 6 bases, the J end by 5 bases, with 11 bases between.

The J gene is TRBJ2-3, the V gene TRBV29-1; D is possibly TRBD1 (5 bases). The germline gives CDR1 SQVTM, CDR2 ANQGSEA. The CDR3 totals 13 residues. V dropped 5 bases and J dropped 1 base, with 10 bases sitting between them. The CDR3 reads CSVYEGGTDTQYF. The DNA of the CDR3 is TGCAGCGTTTATGAAGGGGGCACAGATACGCAGTATTTT.

This chain uses TRBV4-3 with TRBJ2-2; possibly TRBD2 for D (5 bases). V was pared by 0 bases and J by 6 bases, with 14 bases between. The CDR3 extends over 16 amino acids. In germline, CDR1 is LGHNA, CDR2 YSLEER. CDR3 protein: CASSQDLRGKAGELFF. The CDR3 bases are TGCGCCAGCAGCCAAGATTTGCGAGGGAAGGCCGGGGAGCTGTTTTTT.